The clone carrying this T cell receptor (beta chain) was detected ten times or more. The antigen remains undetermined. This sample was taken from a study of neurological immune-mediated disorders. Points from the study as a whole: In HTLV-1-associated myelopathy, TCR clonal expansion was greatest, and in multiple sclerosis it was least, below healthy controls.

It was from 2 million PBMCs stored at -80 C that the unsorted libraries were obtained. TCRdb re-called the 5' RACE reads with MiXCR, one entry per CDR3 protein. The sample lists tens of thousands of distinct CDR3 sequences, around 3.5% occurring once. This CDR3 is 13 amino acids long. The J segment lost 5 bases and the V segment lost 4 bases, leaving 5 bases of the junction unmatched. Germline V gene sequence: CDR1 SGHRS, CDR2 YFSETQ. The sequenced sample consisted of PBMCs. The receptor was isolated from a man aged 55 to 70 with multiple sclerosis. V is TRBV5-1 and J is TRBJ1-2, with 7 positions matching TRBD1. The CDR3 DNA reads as TGCGCCAGCAGCCTCGGGACAGATTATGGCTACACCTTC. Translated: CASSLGTDYGYTF.